Each of the 9 T cell receptor beta chains below was sequenced from the same sample in a study of cytomegalovirus exposure and HLA in healthy donors. This table comes from immunoSEQ multiplex PCR, and its TCRdb copy is limited to in-frame clones, with some not included. In the table there are approximately 180,000 clones, just under 90% of which are singletons. The material sequenced was PBMCs. The receptors stem from a woman in her thirties in good health and CMV-seronegative.

The count of this clone is one. The chain combines TRBV6-5 with TRBJ2-7; 8 nucleotides agree with TRBD2. Germline V gene sequence: CDR1 MNHEY, CDR2 SVGAGI. This CDR3 region has 13 residues. Trimming removed 5 bases from V and 2 bases from J; junction bases left unmatched: 2. CDR3 in DNA: TGTGCCAGCAGTCGGGGGGGCGCCTACGAGCAGTACTTC. Protein: CASSRGGAYEQYF.

This chain joins TRBV7-6 and TRBJ1-4; D ambiguous. Germline CDR1 is SGHVS and CDR2 is FNYEAQ. This CDR3 contains 14 residues. V dropped 5 bases and J dropped 1 base, with 8 bases sitting between them. This CDR3 is CASSRGGTNEKLFF. The CDR3 DNA follows: TGTGCCAGCAGCCGAGGCGGAACTAATGAAAAACTGTTTTTT.

The table lists this clone with a few counts. This sequence joins TRBV4-3 and TRBJ2-1; D remains ambiguous. This CDR3 spans 16 amino acids. V lost 0 bases, J lost 10 bases, and 19 bases lay in between. Germline assignment: CDR1 LGHNA and CDR2 YSLEER. The CDR3 reads CASSQDYLGGLKEQFF. For the CDR3, the DNA is TGCGCCAGCAGCCAAGATTACTTAGGCGGTTTGAAGGAGCAGTTCTTC.

The chain combines TRBV7-9 with TRBJ2-2; possibly TRBD1 for D (5 bases). Trimming shortened V by 2 bases and J by 6 bases, and 13 bases separated the two germline ends. Per the germline V gene, CDR1 is SEHNR and CDR2 is FQNEAQ (reference sequence). This CDR3 spans 15 amino acids. CDR3 sequence reads: CASSLIKGISGELFF. The CDR3, as DNA: TGTGCCAGCAGCTTAATCAAGGGGATATCCGGGGAGCTGTTTTTT.

V gene TRBV4-1 combines with J gene TRBJ1-1; D remains unclear. CDR1 and CDR2 from the germline V gene are MGHRA and YSYEKL. V was shortened by 3 bases and J by 7 bases, with 12 bases between the two germline ends. The CDR3 sequence is 13 residues long. CDR3 sequence reads: CASSHHIQVEAFF. In DNA, the CDR3 is TGCGCCAGCAGCCATCACATACAAGTTGAAGCTTTCTTT.

This chain joins TRBV4-3 and TRBJ2-7; 10 bases align to TRBD1. This CDR3 is 17 amino acids long. Trimming removed 0 bases from V and 3 bases from J; junction bases left unmatched: 8. The germline gives CDR1 LGHNA, CDR2 YSLEER. CDR3 loop: CASSQDSGTGAFYEQYF. The CDR3 bases are TGCGCCAGCAGCCAAGATAGCGGGACAGGGGCCTTCTACGAGCAGTACTTC.

The chain joins TRBV5-5 to TRBJ1-5; weak D call: TRBD1 (5 bases). The germline gives CDR1 SGHKS, CDR2 YYEKEE (reference sequence). CDR3 length: 15 amino acids. With 0 bases removed from V and 3 bases from J, the gap between germline ends came to 10 bases. Written as DNA, the CDR3 is TGTGCCAGCAGCTTGGCTCCCAGGGACAATCAGCCCCAGCATTTT. It translates to CASSLAPRDNQPQHF.

The rearrangement joins TRBV11-3 to TRBJ2-1; no reliable D call. The germline V and J ends were trimmed by 2 bases and 5 bases, with 13 bases remaining between them. The CDR3 length is 15 residues. Germline V lookup: CDR1 SGHNT, CDR2 YENEEA. CDR3 loop: CASSLRSSSHNEQFF. The CDR3 DNA reads as TGTGCCAGCAGCTTAAGGAGCTCATCCCACAATGAGCAGTTCTTC.

The chain carries TRBV10-3 and TRBJ2-3, with 14 bases fitting TRBD2. This CDR3 is built from 17 residues. The V gene's germline CDR1 is ENHRY and CDR2 SYGVKD. V shed 4 bases and J 0 bases; nucleotides not matched to a gene: 3. The CDR3 sequence: CAISAGTSGGSTDTQYF. In DNA, the CDR3 is TGTGCCATCAGTGCCGGGACTAGCGGGGGTAGCACAGATACGCAGTATTTT.